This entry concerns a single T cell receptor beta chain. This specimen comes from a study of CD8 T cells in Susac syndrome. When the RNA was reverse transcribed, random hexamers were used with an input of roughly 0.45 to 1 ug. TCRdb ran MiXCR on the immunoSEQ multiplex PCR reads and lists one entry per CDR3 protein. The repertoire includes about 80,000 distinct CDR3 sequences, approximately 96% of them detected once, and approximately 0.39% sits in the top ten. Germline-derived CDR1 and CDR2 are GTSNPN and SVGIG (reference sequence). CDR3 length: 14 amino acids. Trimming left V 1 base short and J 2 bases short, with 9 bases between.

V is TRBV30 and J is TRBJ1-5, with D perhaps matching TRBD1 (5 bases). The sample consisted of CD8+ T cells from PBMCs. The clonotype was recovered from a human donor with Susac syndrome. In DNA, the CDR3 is TGTGCCTGGAGTGGGGGGGATGGCAATCAGCCCCAGCATTTT. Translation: CAWSGGDGNQPQHF.